These 11 T cell receptor beta chains came from one sample sequenced in a study of Ad26.COV2.S vaccination and SARS-CoV-2 variants. Profiled with immunoSEQ multiplex PCR; TCRdb holds only in-frame clones, not every one. The sample contains approximately 400,000 clones, approximately 84% of which appear only once. Treatment given: over 15 received Ad26.COV2.S at low or high dose, single or two shots; a few received placebo; per-sample allocation not given. Repertoires come from day 63 after the first vaccine or placebo injection. The sequencing here drew on peripheral blood, taken in a trial of Ad26.COV2.S vaccine versus placebo. These receptors originate from a person aged 18-60 years who received the Ad26.COV2.S COVID-19 vaccine or a placebo.

The rearrangement joins TRBV5-1 to TRBJ1-1; D possibly corresponds to TRBD1 (5 bases). The V gene lost 5 bases and the J gene lost 4 bases, with 18 bases spanning the gap. This CDR3 contains 15 residues. CDR1 is SGHRS, CDR2 YFSETQ, per germline. CDR3 region: CASSSTGPPGTEAFF. CDR3 DNA sequence: TGCGCCAGCAGTTCTACGGGACCGCCAGGCACTGAAGCTTTCTTT.

The chain is built from TRBV6-1 and TRBJ1-1; TRBD1 matches 9 bases. Germline CDR1 is MNHNS and CDR2 is SASEGT. The CDR3 covers 14 residues. V trimming: 7 bases; J trimming: 4 bases; junction bases outside the gene matches: 7. CDR3 DNA sequence: TGTGCCAGCACTCCACAGGGGGCCGGCACTGAAGCTTTCTTT. Amino acids: CASTPQGAGTEAFF.

V gene TRBV4-1 combines with J gene TRBJ1-1; D is uncertain. Germline lookup yields CDR1 MGHRA and CDR2 YSYEKL. CDR3 length equals 13 residues. V was cut by 2 bases and J by 0 bases, with 4 bases left in between. The DNA for the CDR3 is TGCGCCAGCAGCCAAAGGGTGAACACTGAAGCTTTCTTT. Residues: CASSQRVNTEAFF.

This chain uses TRBV9 with TRBJ2-3, with 7 bases fitting TRBD1. The V and J ends lost 4 bases and 3 bases, in that order; junction bases with no gene match: 8. The length of the CDR3 is 15 residues. Germline loops: CDR1 SGDLS, CDR2 YYNGEE. CDR3 residues: CASSTGDGRTDTQYF. CDR3 sequence (DNA): TGTGCCAGCAGCACAGGGGATGGGAGAACAGATACGCAGTATTTT. The full variable domain, rest sourced from reference TRBV9 and TRBJ2-3, is DSGVTQTPKHLITATGQRVTLRCSPRSGDLSVYWYQQSLDQGLQFLIQYYNGEERAKGNILERFSAQQFPDLHSELNLSSLELGDSALYFCASSTGDGRTDTQYFGPGTRLTVL.

The gene calls are TRBV13 and TRBJ1-1, with D possibly TRBD1 on 6 matching bases. The CDR3 sequence is 19 residues long. V was cut by 2 bases and J by 3 bases, with 25 bases left in between. In germline, CDR1 is PRHDT, CDR2 FYEKMQ (reference sequence). The CDR3 here is CASSLYERQGSKPDTEAFF. Here the CDR3 DNA reads TGTGCCAGCAGCTTATACGAGCGGCAGGGGTCAAAACCGGACACTGAAGCTTTCTTT.

V is TRBV28 and J is TRBJ1-5; D gene ambiguous. V was pared by 0 bases and J by 0 bases, with 15 bases between. Germline V gene lookup returns CDR1 MDHEN and CDR2 SYDVKM. The CDR3 covers 18 residues. CDR3 amino acids: CASSLWGFGQDSNQPQHF. DNA for the CDR3: TGTGCCAGCAGTTTATGGGGGTTTGGGCAGGATAGCAATCAGCCCCAGCATTTT.

Details on this clone: At one of its ends the junction is not consistent with the germline gene, which may arise from a read error. The chain carries TRBV19 and TRBJ2-7, with D possibly being TRBD1 (7 bases). From germline, CDR1 is LNHDA and CDR2 SQIVND (reference sequence). The length of the CDR3 is 15 residues. The CDR3 sequence: CASSVDRAGSYEQYF. CDR3 in DNA: TGTGCCAGTAGTGTAGACAGGGCGGGATCCTACGAGCAGTACTTC.

V gene TRBV28 combines with J gene TRBJ1-4, with D tentatively TRBD1 (6 bases). V was trimmed by 3 bases and J by 4 bases, leaving 9 bases between them. Germline V gives CDR1 MDHEN, CDR2 SYDVKM. CDR3 length: 14 amino acids. Written as DNA, the CDR3 is TGTGCCAGCAGTTTCGGGACATATAATGAAAAACTGTTTTTT. Residues: CASSFGTYNEKLFF.

The rearrangement links TRBV6-2 or TRBV6-3 to TRBJ1-2; TRBD1 matches at 10 bases. V lost 2 bases, J lost 8 bases, and 5 bases stayed unmatched. The CDR3 runs to 14 residues. Germline V gene data show CDR1 as MNHEY and CDR2 as SVGEGT. The DNA for the CDR3 is TGTGCCAGCAGTTACCAAGGACAGGGGGGCGGCTACACCTTC. This gives the protein CASSYQGQGGGYTF.

The rearrangement links TRBV12-3 or TRBV12-4 to TRBJ2-3; D is possibly TRBD2 (5 bases). The V end lost 6 bases, the J end lost 3 bases, and 7 bases lay between the germline ends. This CDR3 has 12 residues. This CDR3 is CASRRRTDTQYF. The CDR3 DNA is TGTGCCAGCAGACGGAGGACAGATACGCAGTATTTT.

The sample holds a few counts of this clone. V usage is TRBV7-9 and J usage is TRBJ1-6; 7 bases map to TRBD1. This CDR3 has 16 amino acids. Germline V lookup: CDR1 SEHNR, CDR2 FQNEAQ (reference sequence). J lost 14 bases, V lost 4 bases, and 17 bases had no gene match. As DNA, the CDR3 is TGTGCCAGCAGCTCCTCCGGGACAGCACCCGTTATCACCCTCCACTTT. The encoded protein is CASSSSGTAPVITLHF.